Listed below are T cell receptor beta chains from one sample, sequenced in a study of CD8 T cells in Susac syndrome. TCRdb redid the calling of the immunoSEQ multiplex PCR reads with MiXCR, one entry per CDR3 protein. There are under 200,000 distinct CDR3 sequences in the sample; roughly 96% occur only once, and 0.15% to 0.2% lies in the top ten. The sequencing input was CD8+ T cells from PBMCs. Source of these receptors: a human donor with multiple sclerosis. Both conserved end residues are part of each CDR3. A D gene is named only where the DNA matches it firmly.

CDR3: CATSPYHSRGGYNEQFF; DNA: TGTGCCACCAGTCCGTACCACTCCCGGGGGGGTTACAATGAGCAGTTCTTC; D: TRBD2; J: TRBJ2-1; V: TRBV15
CDR3: CASQNPQGAGSYEQYF; DNA: TGTGCCAGCCAAAACCCACAGGGGGCTGGGTCCTACGAGCAGTACTTC; D: TRBD1; J: TRBJ2-7; V: TRBV27
CDR3: CASSPFDTGELFF; DNA: TGTGCCAGCAGCCCCTTCGACACCGGGGAGCTGTTTTTT; D: NA; J: TRBJ2-2; V: TRBV9
CDR3: CATHGGQGTYGYTF; DNA: TGTGCCACCCACGGGGGACAGGGGACTTATGGCTACACCTTC; D: TRBD1; J: TRBJ1-2; V: TRBV15
CDR3: CASCPESGKYEQYF; DNA: TGTGCCAGCTGCCCTGAGAGCGGAAAGTACGAGCAGTACTTC; D: NA; J: TRBJ2-7; V: TRBV28
CDR3: CASSVVMGQGYTDTQYF; DNA: TGTGCCAGCAGCGTAGTTATGGGACAGGGATACACAGATACGCAGTATTTT; D: TRBD1; J: TRBJ2-3; V: TRBV9
CDR3: CASSLTLNQETQYF; DNA: TGTGCCAGCAGCTTAACCCTTAACCAAGAGACCCAGTACTTC; D: NA; J: TRBJ2-5; V: TRBV7-2
CDR3: CSVEAEPYEQYF; DNA: TGCAGCGTTGAGGCAGAGCCTTACGAGCAGTACTTC; D: NA; J: TRBJ2-7; V: TRBV29-1
CDR3: CAWSGAAGLATYEQYF; DNA: TGTGCCTGGAGCGGGGCGGCGGGACTAGCGACCTACGAGCAGTACTTC; D: TRBD2; J: TRBJ2-7; V: TRBV30
CDR3: CASSPPTESYEQYF; DNA: TGTGCCAGCTCACCACCGACAGAGTCCTACGAGCAGTACTTC; D: NA; J: TRBJ2-7; V: TRBV18
CDR3: CSASEHSDRYNEQFF; DNA: TGCAGTGCTAGCGAGCACTCGGACAGATACAATGAGCAGTTCTTC; D: NA; J: TRBJ2-1; V: TRBV20-1
CDR3: CASSLGQTSQSDNEQFF; DNA: TGTGCCAGCAGTTTAGGACAGACTAGCCAAAGTGACAATGAGCAGTTCTTC; D: TRBD2; J: TRBJ2-1; V: TRBV12-3/TRBV12-4
CDR3: CASSLSGGNQPQHF; DNA: TGTGCCAGCAGTTTATCAGGGGGCAACCAGCCCCAGCATTTT; D: TRBD1; J: TRBJ1-5; V: TRBV28
CDR3: CASSPGGLLYEQYF; DNA: TGTGCCAGCAGCCCAGGCGGACTTCTATACGAGCAGTACTTC; D: NA; J: TRBJ2-7; V: TRBV7-3